This T cell receptor beta chain appears in the sequencing data of a study of vaccination and CD4 T cells after COVID-19. Germline assignment: CDR1 SSHAT and CDR2 FNYEAQ (reference sequence). The CDR3 is 15 residues long. Comments on this clonotype: Antigen specificity is unknown. At one end the junction does not follow the germline gene, possibly because of a read error.

Treatment noted: roughly 10-day PBMC culture with coronavirus spike peptide pools or control peptides (ViraFEST assay). CD4+ T cells that came from the unexposed donor were collected before the COVID-19 pandemic (2011-2018). ViraFEST sequenced TCRs after peptide-pool expansion of antigen-specific T cells. On days 3 and 7, half the medium was swapped for fresh IL-2-containing medium. Cultured CD4+ T cells had their DNA profiled by the Oncomine TCR Beta short-read assay. Using the QIAamp micro DNA kit, genomic DNA was extracted from the CD4+ T cells that had been cultured. From the PCR reads, TCRdb called clonotypes with MiXCR, one entry per CDR3 protein. The sample contains about 10,000 distinct CDR3 sequences, roughly 40% of which appear only once.

The sequencing input was CD4+ T cells from blood, cultured in vitro. V gene TRBV7-7 combines with J gene TRBJ2-5; perhaps TRBD2 as D (6 bases). The TCR was taken from a human donor in good health. CDR3 sequence (DNA): TGTGCTAGCAGCCCAACAGTGGGGGGACGAGAGACCCAGTACTTC. Protein: CASSPTVGGRETQYF. The full variable domain, in which reference TRBV7-7 and TRBJ2-5 provide the parts outside the CDR3, is GAGVSQSPRYKVTKRGQDVTLRCDPISSHATLYWYQQALGQGPEFLTYFNYEAQPDKSGLPSDRFSAERPEGSISTLTIQRTEQRDSAMYRCASSPTVGGRETQYFGPGTRLLVL.